Presented here are 25 T cell receptor beta chains from one specimen sequenced in a study of CD8 T cells in cerebrospinal fluid in Alzheimer's disease. TCRdb re-called the 10x single-cell sequencing reads and shows each CDR3 protein once, DNA omitted. The table gives approximately 1,500 distinct CDR3 sequences; the top ten clones make up about 10% of it. Sequencing was performed on cerebrospinal fluid. Every receptor here comes from a human donor in good health.

According to its frequency, this clonotype is medium-sized. The chain carries TRBV4-3 and TRBJ2-1; TCRdb calls TRBD1, which cannot be checked without DNA. Germline lookup yields CDR1 LGHNA and CDR2 YSLEER. The CDR3 length is 14 residues. The CDR3 protein is CASGEETGANEQFF.

This clonotype is called medium-sized based on its frequency. The V call is TRBV7-9, the J call TRBJ2-1. Germline CDR1 and CDR2: SEHNR and FQNEAQ (reference sequence). The length of the CDR3 is 14 residues. This CDR3 is CASSLAQAGSEQFF.

The chain couples TRBV30 to TRBJ1-3; TCRdb outputs TRBD1, but without DNA this stays unchecked. CDR1 is GTSNPN, CDR2 SVGIG, per germline (reference sequence). This CDR3 is built from 15 residues. CDR3 in amino acids: CAWKNQDISGNTIYF.

This clonotype is deemed medium-sized by its frequency. This chain links TRBV12-3 or TRBV12-4 with TRBJ1-2; TCRdb's D call of TRBD1 is untestable without DNA. The CDR3 is made up of 15 amino acids. The CDR3: CASSFTGRSNYGYTF.

This clonotype is classed as medium-sized by frequency. This chain uses TRBV6-6 with TRBJ2-1; TCRdb indicates TRBD2, and absent DNA this call remains unverified. The length of the CDR3 is 15 residues. From germline, CDR1 is MNHNY and CDR2 SVGAGI (reference sequence). The CDR3 is CASSYVTSGYNEQFF.

According to its frequency, this clonotype is medium-sized. The chain is built from TRBV12-3 or TRBV12-4 and TRBJ2-1; the TCRdb call, TRBD1, lacks DNA for checking. The CDR3 covers 15 residues. CDR3 sequence: CASSLGGTATNEQFF.

This clonotype ranks as large in terms of frequency. CDR3 region: CASSFDRGPTGELFF. The rearrangement joins TRBV28 to TRBJ2-2; absent DNA, TCRdb's TRBD1 call cannot be checked. The CDR3 extends over 15 amino acids. CDR1 is MDHEN, CDR2 SYDVKM, per germline. The complete variable domain, with remaining parts taken from reference TRBV28 and TRBJ2-2, reads DVKVTQSSRYLVKRTGEKVFLECVQDMDHENMFWYRQDPGLGLRLIYFSYDVKMKEKGDIPEGYSVSREKKERFSLILESASTNQTSMYLCASSFDRGPTGELFFGEGSRLTVL.

The V gene is TRBV5-4, the J gene TRBJ2-3; the TCRdb D gene call, TRBD1, has no DNA to confirm it. This CDR3 region has 17 residues. The germline V gene encodes CDR1 SGHNT and CDR2 YYREEE (reference sequence). The chain's CDR3 is CASSLVPGRESTDTQYF.

This clonotype is called large based on its frequency. The rearrangement links TRBV4-3 to TRBJ2-7; TCRdb indicates TRBD1, and absent DNA this call remains unverified. Germline V CDR1 and CDR2: LGHNA, YSLEER. This CDR3 spans 15 amino acids. The CDR3 is CASSPEGGPNYEQYF.

The V gene is TRBV6-5, the J gene TRBJ1-2; the TCRdb D gene call, TRBD1, has no DNA to confirm it. The CDR3 has 15 residues. The germline V gene has CDR1 MNHEY and CDR2 SVGAGI. Here the CDR3 reads CASSRDWRRGYGYTF.

V usage is TRBV19 and J usage is TRBJ1-6; TCRdb selects TRBD1, and the lack of DNA leaves this call unchecked. This CDR3 is built from 18 residues. CDR1 and CDR2 from the germline V gene are LNHDA and SQIVND (reference sequence). CDR3 amino acids: CASSPGRQGSMDNSPLHF.

Considering frequency, this clonotype is medium-sized. The CDR3 sequence is CASSPGVGEGEKLFF. The genes are TRBV12-3 or TRBV12-4 and TRBJ1-4. The CDR3 is 15 residues long.

Its frequency marks this clonotype as medium-sized. V is TRBV18 and J is TRBJ2-7; TCRdb names TRBD1, which stays unverified in the absence of DNA. This CDR3 is built from 14 residues. CDR1 and CDR2 (germline): KGHSH, LQKENI. The CDR3 protein is CASSPMTGAYEQYF.

This clonotype counts as large by frequency. The gene calls are TRBV18 and TRBJ2-3; the D call from TCRdb, TRBD1, cannot be confirmed without DNA. From germline, CDR1 is KGHSH and CDR2 LQKENI. This CDR3 has 16 residues. The CDR3 here is CASSPLKGQLTDTQYF.

This clonotype ranks as medium-sized in terms of frequency. The chain joins TRBV2 to TRBJ1-5; TCRdb returns TRBD1, unconfirmable since there is no DNA. Looked up from germline, CDR1 is SNHLY and CDR2 is FYNNEI. The CDR3 consists of 15 residues. CDR3 residues: CASSEYRGSGQPQHF.

In terms of frequency, this clonotype is large. The chain recombines TRBV7-6 with TRBJ2-1. The CDR3 is 14 amino acids. Germline V lookup: CDR1 SGHVS, CDR2 FNYEAQ. The CDR3 spells CASSSSGVYNEQFF.

This clonotype is classed as medium-sized by frequency. The chain is built from TRBV5-1 and TRBJ2-3; the D call of TRBD2 rests on TCRdb alone, since no DNA is present to check it. Germline V gives CDR1 SGHRS, CDR2 YFSETQ. The CDR3 has 15 residues. CDR3 region: CASSLSGGPTDTQYF.

By frequency, this clonotype registers medium-sized. The V and J genes are TRBV3-1 and TRBJ2-1. CDR3 size: 15 residues. Germline V lookup: CDR1 LGHDT, CDR2 YNNKEL (reference sequence). The CDR3 region is CASSQAQVWYNEQFF.

Judged by frequency, this clonotype is large. This sequence joins TRBV9 and TRBJ2-5; TCRdb designates TRBD1, a call that cannot be tested without DNA. The CDR3 covers 16 residues. CDR1 and CDR2 (germline): SGDLS, YYNGEE. CDR3 amino acids: CASSPTTGGMVETQYF. The full variable domain, rest sourced from reference TRBV9 and TRBJ2-5, is DSGVTQTPKHLITATGQRVTLRCSPRSGDLSVYWYQQSLDQGLQFLIQYYNGEERAKGNILERFSAQQFPDLHSELNLSSLELGDSALYFCASSPTTGGMVETQYFGPGTRLLVL.

By frequency, this clonotype registers medium-sized (0.01 to 0.1%). The chain links TRBV5-6 to TRBJ2-7; the D call of TRBD1 rests on TCRdb alone, since no DNA is present to check it. The CDR3 totals 14 residues. The V gene's germline CDR1 is SGHDT and CDR2 YYEEEE. This chain's CDR3 is CASSPRGGSYEQYF. The full variable domain, with the rest looked up from reference TRBV5-6 and TRBJ2-7, is DAGVTQSPTHLIKTRGQQVTLRCSPKSGHDTVSWYQQALGQGPQFIFQYYEEEERQRGNFPDRFSGHQFPNYSSELNVNALLLGDSALYLCASSPRGGSYEQYFGPGTRLTVT.

This clonotype is classed as medium-sized (0.01 to 0.1%) by frequency. The CDR3 protein is CASSRQGFEQYF. The V and J genes are TRBV7-9 and TRBJ2-7; TCRdb selects TRBD1, and the lack of DNA leaves this call unchecked. This CDR3 spans 12 amino acids. In germline, CDR1 is SEHNR, CDR2 FQNEAQ (reference sequence).

According to its frequency, this clonotype is medium-sized. The V and J genes are TRBV28 and TRBJ2-5; TCRdb indicates TRBD2, and absent DNA this call remains unverified. CDR3 length: 14 amino acids. The V gene's germline CDR1 is MDHEN and CDR2 SYDVKM. CDR3 loop: CASSLTRAGETQYF.

The V gene is TRBV6-4, the J gene TRBJ1-1; lacking DNA, the TRBD1 call made by TCRdb goes unchecked. Germline loops: CDR1 MRHNA, CDR2 SNTAGT. The CDR3 spans 13 residues. This CDR3 is CASSEDRGGEAFF.

This clonotype is deemed medium-sized by its frequency. V is TRBV6-5 and J is TRBJ1-2; TCRdb reports TRBD1, a call that lacks DNA to check it against. Germline V lookup: CDR1 MNHEY, CDR2 SVGAGI. CDR3 size: 14 residues. This CDR3 is CASSYDWGHYGYTF.

V is TRBV19 and J is TRBJ1-2. The CDR3 sequence is 12 residues long. CDR1 LNHDA and CDR2 SQIVND come from the germline V gene (reference sequence). Here the CDR3 reads CASKHSAGGYTF.